A selection of T cell receptor beta chains follows, all from one sample in a study of post-analysis software for immune sequencing data. TCRdb reprocessed the PCR reads via MiXCR and lists one record per CDR3 protein. This table holds some 690,000 distinct CDR3 sequences, just under 30% found once. Material for sequencing was blood. The receptors originated from a girl between 5 and 17 years old with multiple sclerosis. Both conserved end residues are part of each CDR3. A D gene is named only where the DNA matches it firmly. Size is omitted from some rows. Given values are once, few, many or a class for expanded clones.

D gene	V gene	J gene	clone size	CDR3 DNA	CDR3 protein
-	TRBV6-5	TRBJ2-7	few	TGTGCCAGCAGTTACGCCCGCGTATACGAGCAGTACTTC	CASSYARVYEQYF
-	TRBV20-1	TRBJ2-7	-	TGCAGTGCCCAGGCTGGTGGGATGGCTAGGCGATTTATTTACGAGCAGTACTTC	CSAQAGGMARRFIYEQYF
TRBD1	TRBV12-3/TRBV12-4	TRBJ2-7	many	TGTGCCAGCAGTCTAACAGGGGCCTACGAGCAGTACTTC	CASSLTGAYEQYF
-	TRBV29-1	TRBJ2-1	-	TGCAGCGTTGAAGATCTCGAGAGTGTTGGGGTTTACAATGAGCAGTTCTTC	CSVEDLESVGVYNEQFF
TRBD2	TRBV7-2	TRBJ2-1	-	TGTGCCAGCAGACGGGAGGGCCCCTACAATGAGCAGTTCTTC	CASRREGPYNEQFF
-	TRBV10-3	TRBJ2-5	many	TGTGCCATCAGTGGGGGTGGTAGCGAGGTGACCCAGTACTTC	CAISGGGSEVTQYF
TRBD1	TRBV6-6	TRBJ2-5	few	TGTGCCAGCAGCCGGGACAGGGGTTCCAGGGAGACCCAGTACTTC	CASSRDRGSRETQYF
-	TRBV29-1	TRBJ2-7	many	TGCAGCGTTGAAGGTTTACAGGGAATTCCCTACGAGCAGTACTTC	CSVEGLQGIPYEQYF
TRBD2	TRBV6-5	TRBJ2-1	few	TGTGCCAGCAGCCGGGGGGGTCGGGAATACAATGAGCAGTTCTTC	CASSRGGREYNEQFF
TRBD1	TRBV7-2	TRBJ2-5	few	TGTGCCAGCAGCCCCGGACAGGGGAAGACCCAGTACTTC	CASSPGQGKTQYF
-	TRBV20-1	TRBJ2-1	few	TGCAGTGAGGGGGGCGCCATCGGCAATGAGCAGTTCTTC	CSEGGAIGNEQFF
TRBD2	TRBV11-2	TRBJ2-3	few	TGTGCCAGCAGCACGACTAGCCCAGATACGCAGTATTTT	CASSTTSPDTQYF
TRBD2	TRBV28	TRBJ2-5	-	TGTGCCAGCAGTTTGTGGGAGGGAGAGACCCAGTACTTC	CASSLWEGETQYF
TRBD2	TRBV12-3/TRBV12-4	TRBJ2-7	-	TGTGCCAGCAGTTCTAGCGGGGGCCCCTCCTACGAGCAGTACTTC	CASSSSGGPSYEQYF
-	TRBV20-1	TRBJ2-7	-	TGCAGTGCTCTATGGGCCCTATCTTCCTCCGGGCAGTACTTC	CSALWALSSSGQYF
-	TRBV29-1	TRBJ1-2	few	TGCAGCATTTCGGACCGAACATTTATCACCTTC	CSISDRTFITF
TRBD2	TRBV20-1	TRBJ2-7	-	TGCAGTGCTAGCGCCCTAGCGGGAGGTTTATACGAGCAGTACTTC	CSASALAGGLYEQYF
-	TRBV5-8	TRBJ2-1	-	TGTGCCAGCAATCCAAGGAGGGGAAACAATGAGCAGTTCTTC	CASNPRRGNNEQFF
TRBD2	TRBV4-1	TRBJ2-1	-	TGCGCCAGCAGCCAAGAGGTTAGAGGACTAGCGGCCCACCTGAGGGGCAATGAGCAGTTCTTC	CASSQEVRGLAAHLRGNEQFF
-	TRBV29-1	TRBJ2-5	-	TGCAGCGTTGATTACTCTGATACCCAGTACTTC	CSVDYSDTQYF
TRBD1	TRBV5-1	TRBJ2-4	few	TGCGCCAGCAGCTTAAGGACAGGGGAAAAGTTAGACATTCAGTACTTC	CASSLRTGEKLDIQYF
-	TRBV20-1	TRBJ2-1	once	TGCAGTGCTAGAGAACGAGGGGGTAGTGAGCAGTTCTTC	CSARERGGSEQFF
-	TRBV12-3/TRBV12-4	TRBJ2-7	-	TGTGCCAGCACCACAGGGTGGAGGGAGCAGTACTTC	CASTTGWREQYF
-	TRBV9	TRBJ2-3	few	TGTGCCAGCAGCGTAGGGCCGGGGGCGAGCACAGATACGCAGTATTTT	CASSVGPGASTDTQYF
-	TRBV20-1	TRBJ2-5	-	TGCAGTGCTAGAGACCCACACCAAGAGACCCAGTACTTC	CSARDPHQETQYF
-	TRBV6-2/TRBV6-3	TRBJ1-5	-	TGTGCCAGCAGTTATGGCGGGTTTGATGGACAGCCCCAGCATTTT	CASSYGGFDGQPQHF
TRBD1	TRBV7-2	TRBJ2-5	-	TGTGCCAGCAGACGGACAGGGGGCGCAGAGACCCAGTACTTC	CASRRTGGAETQYF
TRBD1	TRBV27	TRBJ2-7	-	TGTGCCATCCAATCAGGGGGCGAGCAGTACTTC	CAIQSGGEQYF
TRBD1	TRBV6-5	TRBJ2-3	-	TGTGCCAGCAGTTTCGCACAGGGGGCAGATACGCAGTATTTT	CASSFAQGADTQYF
-	TRBV5-1	TRBJ2-1	-	TGCGCCAGCAGCAGGGGAACTCCCTCTTTCTACAATGAGCAGTTCTTC	CASSRGTPSFYNEQFF
TRBD1	TRBV9	TRBJ2-6	few	TGTGCCAGCAGCGTAAGGGGGCAGGGGGCCAACGTCCTGACTTTC	CASSVRGQGANVLTF
TRBD1	TRBV29-1	TRBJ1-2	few	TGCAGCGTTGAAGATCCCATCGGGACAGTTTTCGGCTACACCTTC	CSVEDPIGTVFGYTF
-	TRBV12-3/TRBV12-4	TRBJ2-1	-	TGTGCCAGCAGCCGATTAAAGGAGCAGTTCTTC	CASSRLKEQFF
TRBD1	TRBV28	TRBJ2-7	-	TGTGCCAGCAGAATAGGACAGGGGGCGTGGGTCGAGCAGTACTTC	CASRIGQGAWVEQYF
-	TRBV20-1	TRBJ1-2	few	TGCAGTGCTAGAGATGAAAGGGCAGGGCGCTATGGCTACACCTTC	CSARDERAGRYGYTF
-	TRBV6-6	TRBJ1-2	few	TGTGCCAGCAGTTACCCGGAATCTGGGTCGAACTATGGCTACACCTTC	CASSYPESGSNYGYTF
-	TRBV3-1	TRBJ1-6	-	TGTGCCAGCAGCCATCAACCCAAGTCTAATTCACCCCTCCACTTT	CASSHQPKSNSPLHF
TRBD2	TRBV2	TRBJ2-7	-	TGTGCCAGCATAGCGGGAAGAAACGAGCAGTACTTC	CASIAGRNEQYF
-	TRBV7-2	TRBJ2-3	many	TGTGCCAGCAGCCCCTTGCGGACAGATACGCAGTATTTT	CASSPLRTDTQYF
-	TRBV28	TRBJ2-7	few	TGTGCCAGCATCCCCACGACCGGAAAACAGAGCTACGAGCAGTACTTC	CASIPTTGKQSYEQYF
-	TRBV14	TRBJ2-4	once	TGTGCCAGCAGCCAACTAGGCGGTACCAAAAACATTCAGTACTTC	CASSQLGGTKNIQYF
TRBD1	TRBV12-3/TRBV12-4	TRBJ2-3	-	TGTGCCAGCAGTTTGGGCACAGGGGTTGATACGCAGTATTTT	CASSLGTGVDTQYF
TRBD2	TRBV7-9	TRBJ2-7	-	TGTGCCAGCAGCTTCGAGCGGGAGGTTCGTGCGGACTCTGACCAGTACTTC	CASSFEREVRADSDQYF
-	TRBV5-1	TRBJ1-1	-	TGCGCCAGCGCGGTTGGGGCGAACACTGAAGCTTTCTTT	CASAVGANTEAFF
-	TRBV28	TRBJ1-1	-	TGTGCCAGCCAAGGGACACTCCCTGAAGCTTTCTTT	CASQGTLPEAFF
-	TRBV6-6	TRBJ1-5	-	TGTGCCAGCAGTTACTCGATTTGGGACAGCAATCAGCCCCAGCATTTT	CASSYSIWDSNQPQHF
TRBD2	TRBV6-5	TRBJ2-7	-	TGTGCCAGCAGTTACTCGGGGGGGACCTACGAGCAGTACTTC	CASSYSGGTYEQYF
TRBD2	TRBV7-9	TRBJ2-7	few	TGTGCCAGCAGCTTACGTAGACTAGCGGAGCCTACCTACGAGCAGTACTTC	CASSLRRLAEPTYEQYF
-	TRBV13	TRBJ2-4	-	TGTGCCAGCAGCTCCGAGTCTTCGAGATTGTTAGCCAAAAACATTCAGTACTTC	CASSSESSRLLAKNIQYF